These 26 T cell receptor beta chains came from one sample sequenced in a study of cytomegalovirus exposure and HLA in healthy donors. Some clones are missing from TCRdb's copy, which holds only in-frame ones; the method was immunoSEQ multiplex PCR. This table has around 150,000 clones, just under 90% appearing once. Sequenced sample: PBMCs. Source of these receptors: a young woman in good health and CMV-seropositive.

This chain joins TRBV5-4 and TRBJ2-7; possibly TRBD1 for D (5 bases). Deletions cut 2 bases from V and 7 bases from J, with 16 bases between. The CDR3 totals 14 residues. Germline-derived CDR1 and CDR2 are SGHNT and YYREEE (reference sequence). CDR3 amino acids: CASSLGRGSDEQYF. Here the CDR3 DNA reads TGTGCCAGCAGCTTAGGTAGGGGCAGTGATGAGCAGTACTTC.

This clone was observed a single time. In DNA form, the CDR3 reads TGTGCCAGCAGTTACTACCAAAACCAGCGGGAGGGCCTTAGGGAGACCCAGTACTTC. Protein: CASSYYQNQREGLRETQYF. This chain connects TRBV28 to TRBJ2-5; 10 bases agree with TRBD2. The CDR3 runs 19 residues. The junction had 19 bases not matched to a gene; V was cut back by 4 bases and J by 5 bases. Germline values: CDR1 MDHEN, CDR2 SYDVKM.

The chain links TRBV28 to TRBJ1-5; TRBD1 is a possible D gene (5 bases). The length of the CDR3 is 16 residues. Germline lookup yields CDR1 MDHEN and CDR2 SYDVKM. V lost 3 bases and J 0 bases, leaving 12 bases between the germline ends. The CDR3 bases are TGTGCCAGCAGTTTGGAGGGGTCTTATAGCAATCAGCCCCAGCATTTT. It specifies CASSLEGSYSNQPQHF.

The chain combines TRBV9 with TRBJ1-1, with D tentatively TRBD1 (6 bases). Germline CDR1 SGDLS, CDR2 YYNGEE. The V end was cut by 3 bases, the J end by 2 bases, with 11 bases between. The CDR3 has 14 residues. CDR3 in amino acids: CASSEGQANTEAFF. DNA of the CDR3: TGTGCCAGCAGCGAGGGACAAGCCAACACTGAAGCTTTCTTT. The variable domain in full, completed from reference TRBV9 and TRBJ1-1, reads DSGVTQTPKHLITATGQRVTLRCSPRSGDLSVYWYQQSLDQGLQFLIQYYNGEERAKGNILERFSAQQFPDLHSELNLSSLELGDSALYFCASSEGQANTEAFFGQGTRLTVV.

V and J are TRBV15 and TRBJ2-7; TRBD2 matches at 8 bases. Germline V gives CDR1 LNHNV, CDR2 YYDKDF (reference sequence). The CDR3 consists of 19 residues. V shed 4 bases, J shed 6 bases, and the junction held 23 bases outside the gene matches. The CDR3 bases are TGTGCCACCAGCATTCAGAGGTTGGCTAGCGGGCCCCGAGGGGGCGAGCAGTACTTC. It encodes CATSIQRLASGPRGGEQYF.

The V gene is TRBV27, the J gene TRBJ2-1; 7 bases fit TRBD1. Trimming removed 2 bases from V and 5 bases from J; junction bases left unmatched: 12. This CDR3 is 17 amino acids long. Germline V gene data show CDR1 as MNHEY and CDR2 as SMNVEV (reference sequence). The CDR3 coding sequence is TGTGCCAGCAGTTTAAGGAACATAGGGACAGAAAACAATGAGCAGTTCTTC. Encoded protein: CASSLRNIGTENNEQFF.

The chain has TRBV30 and TRBJ2-1; TRBD2 aligns across 12 bases. Germline V gene data show CDR1 as GTSNPN and CDR2 as SVGIG (reference sequence). The CDR3 runs to 15 residues. V lost 1 base to trimming and J lost 3 bases; unmatched junction nucleotides: 1. CDR3 in DNA: TGTGCCTGGAGTGGGACTAGCGGGATCTACAATGAGCAGTTCTTC. Residues: CAWSGTSGIYNEQFF.

The chain is built from TRBV5-6 and TRBJ1-1; D ambiguous. V lost 3 bases and J 7 bases, leaving 7 bases between the germline ends. Germline V lookup: CDR1 SGHDT, CDR2 YYEEEE. There are 11 residues in the CDR3. The CDR3 is CASSSQIEAFF. The CDR3, as DNA: TGTGCCAGCAGCTCTCAGATTGAAGCTTTCTTT.

CDR3 loop: CASSLVAKDTQYF. The DNA of the CDR3 is TGTGCCAGCAGCTTAGTAGCAAAAGATACGCAGTATTTT. The chain links TRBV5-6 to TRBJ2-3, with D unresolved. CDR3 size: 13 residues. Germline V gene lookup returns CDR1 SGHDT and CDR2 YYEEEE. V lost 2 bases to trimming and J lost 5 bases, with 9 bases between them.

The chain recombines TRBV27 with TRBJ2-3; D call uncertain. This CDR3 has 13 amino acids. CDR1 MNHEY and CDR2 SMNVEV come from the germline V gene (reference sequence). V was cut by 5 bases and J by 0 bases, with 6 bases left in between. CDR3 DNA sequence: TGTGCCAGCAGTATCCTTAGCACAGATACGCAGTATTTT. Amino acid sequence: CASSILSTDTQYF.

The chain combines TRBV7-2 with TRBJ1-5; 7 bases align to TRBD1. The germline gives CDR1 SGHTA, CDR2 FQGNSA. CDR3 length: 16 amino acids. Trimming took 2 bases from V and 10 from J; bases not matched to a gene: 14. CDR3 sequence reads: CASSLNGQAPVRPQHF. In DNA, the CDR3 is TGTGCCAGCAGCTTAAACGGACAGGCACCCGTACGTCCCCAGCATTTT.

The V call is TRBV9, the J call TRBJ1-2; D is undetermined. V was pared by 0 bases and J by 6 bases, with 9 bases between. The CDR3 length is 13 residues. Germline CDR1 reads SGDLS; CDR2 reads YYNGEE. The CDR3 DNA reads TGTGCCAGCAGCGTAGATGATTCGGATGGCTACACCTTC. Protein sequence: CASSVDDSDGYTF.

The chain recombines TRBV6-1 with TRBJ2-7; TRBD2 might be the D (6 bases). Trimming stripped 1 base from V and 0 bases from J, with 10 bases between. CDR3 size: 15 residues. Germline V gene data show CDR1 as MNHNS and CDR2 as SASEGT. The DNA of the CDR3 is TGTGCCAGCAGTGAAGGGGTGGGAGGCTCCTACGAGCAGTACTTC. It codes for CASSEGVGGSYEQYF.

The V gene is TRBV27, the J gene TRBJ2-2; D gene uncertain. CDR3 length: 13 amino acids. Germline V gene lookup returns CDR1 MNHEY and CDR2 SMNVEV (reference sequence). V lost 6 bases and J lost 4, with 9 bases in between. CDR3 amino acids: CASSYLATGELFF. For the CDR3, the DNA is TGTGCCAGCAGCTACCTCGCCACCGGGGAGCTGTTTTTT.

Points on this clone: One end of the junction is discordant with germline, which a read error may explain. The V and J genes are TRBV6-1 and TRBJ1-1, with 9 bases matching TRBD1. The germline V gene has CDR1 MNHNS and CDR2 SASEGT. There are 15 residues in the CDR3. The CDR3 bases are TGTGCCAGCAGTAAAGCCCTACAGGGGGCTACTGAAGCTTTCTTT. It codes for CASSKALQGATEAFF.

This clone came up once. The rearrangement joins TRBV7-2 to TRBJ2-4, with TRBD2 matching 16 bases. Germline lookup yields CDR1 SGHTA and CDR2 FQGNSA. V lost 3 bases to trimming and J lost 9 bases; unmatched junction nucleotides: 5. CDR3 length equals 16 residues. The CDR3 sequence is CASSLGLAGGQVIQYF. The CDR3 DNA reads as TGTGCCAGCAGCTTGGGACTAGCGGGAGGGCAGGTCATTCAGTACTTC. Combining the CDR3 with reference TRBV7-2 and TRBJ2-4 gives the whole variable domain GAGVSQSPSNKVTEKGKDVELRCDPISGHTALYWYRQSLGQGLEFLIYFQGNSAPDKSGLPSDRFSAERTGGSVSTLTIQRTQQEDSAVYLCASSLGLAGGQVIQYFGAGTRLSVL.

The V gene is TRBV7-2, the J gene TRBJ2-7, with TRBD1 as a possible D gene (5 bases). Deletions cut 10 bases from V and 4 bases from J, with 20 bases between. Germline V gives CDR1 SGHTA, CDR2 FQGNSA. The CDR3 is 14 residues long. The CDR3: CATSRQGAVYEQYF. CDR3 DNA sequence: TGTGCCACGTCGCGACAAGGGGCTGTATACGAGCAGTACTTC.

The V gene is TRBV6-5, the J gene TRBJ2-7; 8 nucleotides align to TRBD1. The CDR3 extends over 12 amino acids. J gave up 3 bases and V 6 bases, and 1 base lay outside the gene matches. Germline assignment: CDR1 MNHEY and CDR2 SVGAGI. CDR3: CASRQGDYEQYF. CDR3 bases: TGTGCCAGCAGACAGGGGGACTACGAGCAGTACTTC.

This chain connects TRBV9 to TRBJ2-2, with 7 positions matching TRBD2. Trimming cost V 0 bases and J 6 bases; bases outside gene matches: 5. This CDR3 has 15 residues. Germline values: CDR1 SGDLS, CDR2 YYNGEE. The CDR3 reads CASSVDGGSSGELFF. CDR3 DNA: TGTGCCAGCAGCGTAGATGGCGGGAGTTCCGGGGAGCTGTTTTTT. Variable domain in full (rest from reference TRBV9 and TRBJ2-2): DSGVTQTPKHLITATGQRVTLRCSPRSGDLSVYWYQQSLDQGLQFLIQYYNGEERAKGNILERFSAQQFPDLHSELNLSSLELGDSALYFCASSVDGGSSGELFFGEGSRLTVL.

The CDR3 is CASSIDAPGQRGYTF. The CDR3 region has the DNA TGTGCCAGTAGTATAGACGCCCCCGGACAGAGGGGCTACACCTTC. V and J are TRBV19 and TRBJ1-2; D possibly corresponds to TRBD1 (6 bases). CDR3 length: 15 amino acids. Trimming removed 0 bases at V and 8 bases at J, with 16 bases between. Germline V gene lookup returns CDR1 LNHDA and CDR2 SQIVND (reference sequence).

The chain uses TRBV27 and TRBJ2-7, with D possibly TRBD1 on 5 matching bases. Germline CDR1 reads MNHEY; CDR2 reads SMNVEV (reference sequence). Trimming shortened V by 9 bases and J by 3 bases, and 12 bases separated the two germline ends. The CDR3 is 12 residues long. The CDR3 region has the DNA TGTGCCAGTACTACCCAGGGCTACGAGCAGTACTTC. Translating it yields CASTTQGYEQYF.

The chain uses TRBV25-1 and TRBJ1-2; D is perhaps TRBD1 (6 bases). The CDR3 totals 13 residues. Germline loops: CDR1 MGHDK, CDR2 SYGVNS. Deletions cut 6 bases from V and 11 bases from J, with 19 bases between. The CDR3 here is CASRPTGTPKYTF. The CDR3 DNA follows: TGTGCCAGCAGGCCTACCGGGACACCTAAGTACACCTTC.

This clone was observed a single time. The rearrangement uses TRBV27 and TRBJ1-2; no definite D call. Germline V gene lookup returns CDR1 MNHEY and CDR2 SMNVEV (reference sequence). V dropped 10 bases and J dropped 2 bases, with 8 bases sitting between them. The CDR3 is 11 amino acids. The CDR3 DNA reads as TGTGCCACCAAACACAACTATGGCTACACCTTC. It translates to CATKHNYGYTF.

The chain joins TRBV6-6 to TRBJ2-7; TRBD1 aligns across 7 bases. This CDR3 has 13 residues. The V gene end was trimmed by 6 bases and the J gene end by 6 bases; junction bases not matched to a gene: 8. The germline CDR1 and CDR2 sequences are MNHNY and SVGAGI (reference sequence). CDR3 nucleotide sequence: TGTGCCAGCAGACCGACAGGGATGGGCGAGCAGTACTTC. As protein: CASRPTGMGEQYF.

The chain employs TRBV2 and TRBJ1-3; D perhaps matches TRBD1 (6 bases). Germline CDR1 reads SNHLY; CDR2 reads FYNNEI. The CDR3 is 18 residues long. The ends were cut back, 7 bases at V and 2 bases at J, with 24 bases in the middle. The CDR3 DNA is TGTGCCAGCACTTCCGGGACATGGTGGGATCCCGCTGGAAACACCATATATTTT. Protein product: CASTSGTWWDPAGNTIYF.

This clone has more than one count but fewer than ten. The V gene is TRBV7-2, the J gene TRBJ2-2; 7 bases fit TRBD1. After removal of 8 bases from V and 2 bases from J, the junction contained 11 bases not matched to a gene. This CDR3 is 16 amino acids long. From germline, CDR1 is SGHTA and CDR2 FQGNSA. Here the CDR3 reads CASDPPGQTNTGELFF. The CDR3 bases are TGTGCCAGCGACCCCCCGGGACAGACCAACACCGGGGAGCTGTTTTTT.